A selection of T cell receptor beta chains follows, all from one sample in a study of STAT3 mutations in large granular lymphocyte leukemia. Method: immunoSEQ multiplex PCR; TCRdb's copy keeps in-frame clones and lacks some. The sample shows roughly 38,000 clones, roughly 90% of them seen only once. The sequenced sample was PBMCs. The receptors stem from a human donor with T large granular lymphocyte leukemia. Some clones in this sample may be carry-over from other donors' samples. Both conserved end residues are part of each CDR3. The D gene is left open where the match is weak. The listing skips clone size in some rows; elsewhere it reads once, few, many or a size class.

abundance	d_gene	j_gene	v_gene	CDR3nt	CDR3aa
.	.	TRBJ2-7	TRBV20-1	TGCAGTGCTAGAGGATTGTCAGTGCAGTACTTC	CSARGLSVQYF
.	.	TRBJ1-1	TRBV28	TGTGCCAGCAGTCCCCCGGTTACAGGCACTGAAGCTTTCTTT	CASSPPVTGTEAFF
once	TRBD1	TRBJ1-1	TRBV5-5	TGTGCCAGCAGCCTAACCCGACAGGGAATTCTTGAAGCTTTCTTT	CASSLTRQGILEAFF
once	.	TRBJ2-1	TRBV7-8	TGTGCCAGCAGCCCCAGCGTGGAGCAGTTCTTC	CASSPSVEQFF
.	.	TRBJ2-5	TRBV18	TGTGCCAGCTCACCATCTCGAGGGTTGTTGCCGGGACAAGAGACCCAGTACTTC	CASSPSRGLLPGQETQYF
.	.	TRBJ1-2	TRBV28	TGTGCCAGCAGTTCAGGACAAGTCTCTTTCACCTTC	CASSSGQVSFTF
.	.	TRBJ2-5	TRBV27	TGTGCCAGCAGTTCTTATGATAGAGGGTTGGGAGAGACCCAGTACTTC	CASSSYDRGLGETQYF
.	.	TRBJ1-1	TRBV11-2	TGTGCCAGCAGCTTAGGGGCGGACCTAGGAGCTTTCTTT	CASSLGADLGAFF
.	.	TRBJ1-1	TRBV5-1	TGCGCCAGCAGCTTGCTCTCTCCAGGGATGGACACTGAAGCTTTCTTT	CASSLLSPGMDTEAFF
.	.	TRBJ2-7	TRBV15	TGTGCCACCAGCAGAGACGGGGACGGAGCTTCGAACGAGCAGTACTTC	CATSRDGDGASNEQYF
few	.	TRBJ1-1	TRBV6-5	TGTGCCAGCAGTTACTCCAGGCCAGGGAACACTGAAGCTTTCTTT	CASSYSRPGNTEAFF
once	TRBD1	TRBJ2-7	TRBV5-1	TGCGCCAGCAGCCACTCGGGACAGGGGTTCGAGCAGTACTTC	CASSHSGQGFEQYF
.	.	TRBJ1-2	TRBV5-1	TGCGCCAGCAGCCCACGGGACAACTATGGCTACACCTTC	CASSPRDNYGYTF
.	.	TRBJ2-1	TRBV27	TGTGCCAGCAGGGGACAATCAAGGTGGAATGAGCAGTTCTTC	CASRGQSRWNEQFF
.	.	TRBJ1-5	TRBV11-2	TGTGCCAGCAGCTTAGCGTCAGGGCTTCAGCCCCAGCATTTT	CASSLASGLQPQHF
once	.	TRBJ1-5	TRBV5-6	TGTGCCAGCAGCTTATACAAGACCACCTTGAGCAATCAGCCCCAGCATTTT	CASSLYKTTLSNQPQHF
.	.	TRBJ1-4	TRBV5-1	TGCGCCAGCAGCTTCTACGACGGGGAAAAACTGTTTTTT	CASSFYDGEKLFF
once	.	TRBJ2-2	TRBV29-1	TGCAGCGTCACTGACAGATTTGGCACCGGGGAGCTGTTTTTT	CSVTDRFGTGELFF
.	.	TRBJ2-3	TRBV19	TGTGCCAGTAGTACACAGGGATTCACAGATACGCAGTATTTT	CASSTQGFTDTQYF
.	TRBD2	TRBJ2-5	TRBV10-3	TGTGCCATCAGTGAGTCGTTGGCGGGGGAAGGGTACCAAGAGACCCAGTACTTC	CAISESLAGEGYQETQYF
.	.	TRBJ1-2	TRBV6-1	TGTGCCAGCAGTGAAGACAGCTATGGCTACACCTTC	CASSEDSYGYTF
once	.	TRBJ1-1	TRBV7-9	TGTGCCAGCAGCTTAGAGGGGCACACTGAAGCTTTCTTT	CASSLEGHTEAFF